Following are 21 T cell receptor beta chains from one sample sequenced in a study of brain T cells in children with intractable seizures. Repertoires were generated with immunoSEQ multiplex PCR, while TCRdb's copy carries only in-frame clones and drops some. Among 340,000 or so clones listed, over 90% were seen once. Indicated time point: blood from clinic visit 5 months post-surgery; TSC patient then seizure free. This material consisted of peripheral blood, taken more than 4 months after surgery. The receptors originated from a boy less than two years old with tuberous sclerosis and intractable seizures.

The chain combines TRBV9 with TRBJ2-3; possible D gene TRBD2, 5 bases. There are 16 residues in the CDR3. V was pared by 0 bases and J by 4 bases, with 15 bases between. The germline CDR1 and CDR2 sequences are SGDLS and YYNGEE. The CDR3 DNA follows: TGTGCCAGCAGCGTAGCTTTTTCGGGGTGGGCAGATACGCAGTATTTT. Residues: CASSVAFSGWADTQYF. Combining the CDR3 with reference TRBV9 and TRBJ2-3 gives the whole variable domain DSGVTQTPKHLITATGQRVTLRCSPRSGDLSVYWYQQSLDQGLQFLIQYYNGEERAKGNILERFSAQQFPDLHSELNLSSLELGDSALYFCASSVAFSGWADTQYFGPGTRLTVL.

As DNA, the CDR3 is TGCGCCAGCAGCTTCGAACAGGGAATCTACGAGCAGTACTTC. As protein: CASSFEQGIYEQYF. The V call is TRBV5-1, the J call TRBJ2-7; D is perhaps TRBD1 (6 bases). This CDR3 is 14 amino acids long. Trimming shortened V by 2 bases and J by 3 bases, and 12 bases separated the two germline ends. Germline CDR1 and CDR2: SGHRS and YFSETQ.

This clone was recorded once. The chain uses TRBV29-1 and TRBJ2-7; TRBD1 matches at 7 bases. CDR3 length: 11 amino acids. Germline V gene data show CDR1 as SQVTM and CDR2 as ANQGSEA. Trimming took 4 bases from V and 5 from J; bases not matched to a gene: 2. CDR3 nucleotide sequence: TGCAGCGTTGTTACAGGGGACGAGCAGTACTTC. It encodes CSVVTGDEQYF.

J is TRBJ1-5 and V is TRBV20-1; a weak D match, TRBD1 (5 bases). Germline-derived CDR1 and CDR2 are DFQATT and SNEGSKA (reference sequence). This CDR3 spans 12 amino acids. Trimming removed 3 bases from V and 7 bases from J, with 10 bases in between. The DNA of the CDR3 is TGCAGTGCTAGTGGGGGAAGCCAGCCCCAGCATTTT. It yields the protein CSASGGSQPQHF.

As DNA, the CDR3 is TGTGCCAGCACCCGACGGGCGGACAATGAGCAGTTCTTC. Its protein is CASTRRADNEQFF. This chain links TRBV6-5 with TRBJ2-1; D not certain. The CDR3 runs 13 residues. The germline V gene has CDR1 MNHEY and CDR2 SVGAGI. V lost 7 bases, J lost 5 bases, and 12 bases lay in between.

This clone was observed once. The CDR3 here is CSVEHRNEQFF. DNA of the CDR3: TGCAGCGTTGAACACCGAAATGAGCAGTTCTTC. The J gene is TRBJ2-1, the V gene TRBV29-1; D gene ambiguous. V lost 2 bases and J lost 7, with 6 bases in between. The CDR3 covers 11 residues. From germline, CDR1 is SQVTM and CDR2 ANQGSEA.

V is TRBV30 and J is TRBJ1-2, with TRBD1 matching 7 bases. CDR3 length: 15 amino acids. The trim removed 2 bases at V and 3 bases at J, leaving 9 bases unmatched. Looked up from germline, CDR1 is GTSNPN and CDR2 is SVGIG (reference sequence). This CDR3 is CAWSTKGQTYYGYTF. Here the CDR3 DNA reads TGTGCCTGGAGTACAAAGGGACAGACTTACTATGGCTACACCTTC.

The chain is built from TRBV4-1 and TRBJ2-6; no reliable D call. In germline, CDR1 is MGHRA, CDR2 YSYEKL. V lost 0 bases and J 11 bases, leaving 8 bases between the germline ends. There are 13 residues in the CDR3. The CDR3 sequence: CASSQEGSDVLTF. The DNA of the CDR3 is TGCGCCAGCAGCCAAGAAGGATCGGACGTCCTGACTTTC.

The genes are TRBV28 and TRBJ2-3; 11 bases agree with TRBD2. Trimming cost V 7 bases and J 2 bases; bases outside gene matches: 11. The length of the CDR3 is 17 residues. Germline CDR1 MDHEN, CDR2 SYDVKM. The CDR3 bases are TGTGCCAGCACCAGTAACATAGCGGGGGGGCTCACAGATACGCAGTATTTT. Translation: CASTSNIAGGLTDTQYF.

As to this clone: Germline and junction disagree at one end, which may indicate a read error. J is TRBJ2-1 and V is TRBV7-7; 7 bases are shared with TRBD1. The germline CDR1 and CDR2 sequences are SSHAT and FNYEAQ (reference sequence). The CDR3 runs to 15 residues. Written as DNA, the CDR3 is TGTGCTAGCAGCCCTAGTAGGGACAGCGACAATGAGCAGTTCTTC. Encoded protein: CASSPSRDSDNEQFF.

The V and J genes are TRBV28 and TRBJ2-1, with TRBD1 as a possible D gene (6 bases). V lost 7 bases, J lost 2 bases, and 12 bases lay in between. The germline gives CDR1 MDHEN, CDR2 SYDVKM. The CDR3 spans 14 residues. This CDR3 is CASTGTPTYNEQFF. CDR3 nucleotide sequence: TGTGCCAGCACCGGGACACCCACCTACAATGAGCAGTTCTTC. The full variable domain, its missing parts supplied by reference TRBV28 and TRBJ2-1, is DVKVTQSSRYLVKRTGEKVFLECVQDMDHENMFWYRQDPGLGLRLIYFSYDVKMKEKGDIPEGYSVSREKKERFSLILESASTNQTSMYLCASTGTPTYNEQFFGPGTRLTVL.

The genes are TRBV12-5 and TRBJ1-5; possible D gene TRBD1, 5 bases. Trimming shortened V by 0 bases and J by 2 bases, and 11 bases separated the two germline ends. Germline V gene lookup returns CDR1 LGHNT and CDR2 FRNRAP. The CDR3 extends over 16 amino acids. The CDR3 DNA reads TGTGCTAGTGGTTTGGTCGGGGGTGAGGGCAATCAGCCCCAGCATTTT. Amino acid sequence: CASGLVGGEGNQPQHF.

CDR3 sequence: CASSEIAGETAQYF. CDR3 nucleotides: TGCGCCAGCAGCGAAATAGCGGGTGAGACAGCGCAGTATTTT. The rearrangement uses TRBV5-1 and TRBJ2-3, with TRBD2 matching over 7 bases. Germline trimming cut 4 bases from V and 10 bases from J; bases unmatched to any gene: 12. This CDR3 has 14 residues. Looked up from germline, CDR1 is SGHRS and CDR2 is YFSETQ.

The rearrangement joins TRBV7-3 to TRBJ2-2; 13 bases are a match to TRBD2. Trimming removed 5 bases from V and 4 bases from J; junction bases left unmatched: 16. CDR1 SGHTA and CDR2 FQGTGA come from the germline V gene. The CDR3 consists of 20 residues. CDR3 protein: CASSRRWTSGGRIVTGELFF. The CDR3 DNA is TGTGCCAGCAGCCGCCGATGGACTAGCGGGGGCCGGATTGTCACCGGGGAGCTGTTTTTT. Supplemented by reference TRBV7-3 and TRBJ2-2, the full variable domain reads GAGVSQTPSNKVTEKGKYVELRCDPISGHTALYWYRQSLGQGPEFLIYFQGTGAADDSGLPNDRFFAVRPEGSVSTLKIQRTERGDSAVYLCASSRRWTSGGRIVTGELFFGEGSRLTVL.

The J gene is TRBJ1-1, the V gene TRBV7-9; 11 nucleotides match TRBD1. The CDR3 has 17 amino acids. V dropped 8 bases and J dropped 0; count of bases not matched to a gene: 11. Germline V gene sequence: CDR1 SEHNR, CDR2 FQNEAQ (reference sequence). The CDR3: CASFADRGLRMNTEAFF. The CDR3 nucleotides are TGTGCCAGCTTCGCGGACAGGGGGCTTCGCATGAACACTGAAGCTTTCTTT.

The chain links TRBV28 to TRBJ2-7, with 8 positions matching TRBD2. V dropped 4 bases and J dropped 2; count of bases not matched to a gene: 10. There are 16 residues in the CDR3. CDR1 is MDHEN and CDR2 is SYDVKM in the germline V gene. This CDR3 is CASSSPGGYVPYEQYF. CDR3 coding DNA: TGTGCCAGCAGTTCGCCGGGGGGGTACGTCCCCTACGAGCAGTACTTC.

The chain recombines TRBV4-1 with TRBJ2-7, with TRBD1 identical over 7 bases. With 1 base clipped from V and 3 bases from J, the junction kept 3 bases outside the gene matches. The germline gives CDR1 MGHRA, CDR2 YSYEKL. The CDR3 length is 14 residues. The DNA of the CDR3 is TGCGCCAGCAGCCAAGGACAGGGTGTCTACGAGCAGTACTTC. Translating gives CASSQGQGVYEQYF.

This rearrangement joins TRBV30 to TRBJ1-2, with 9 bases aligning to TRBD1. The CDR3 covers 16 residues. CDR1 and CDR2 (germline): GTSNPN, SVGIG (reference sequence). The V and J ends lost 7 bases and 4 bases, in that order; junction bases with no gene match: 16. The CDR3 DNA reads TGTGCCTCATATTCCTTCCGGGACAGGGATATCTATGGCTACACCTTC. Encoded protein: CASYSFRDRDIYGYTF. Together with reference TRBV30 and TRBJ1-2, the CDR3 gives the full variable domain: SQTIHQWPATLVQPVGSPLSLECTVEGTSNPNLYWYRQAAGRGLQLLFYSVGIGQISSEVPQNLSASRPQDRQFILSSKKLLLSDSGFYLCASYSFRDRDIYGYTFGSGTRLTVV.

V gene TRBV7-8 combines with J gene TRBJ2-5; 7 nucleotides line up with TRBD2. Germline-derived CDR1 and CDR2 are SGHVS and FQNEAQ. V lost 5 bases to trimming and J lost 5 bases; unmatched junction nucleotides: 14. The CDR3 is 16 amino acids. CDR3 nucleotide sequence: TGTGCCAGCAGCCAAATTTCTAGCGGATCTAGTGAGACCCAGTACTTC. It codes for CASSQISSGSSETQYF.

The chain carries TRBV7-8 and TRBJ1-1; D call uncertain. The CDR3 is 15 amino acids. The V gene lost 2 bases and the J gene lost 1 base, with 11 bases spanning the gap. Looked up from germline, CDR1 is SGHVS and CDR2 is FQNEAQ. The CDR3 DNA is TGTGCCAGCAGCTTAATGCGTCTGGGGAACACTGAAGCTTTCTTT. As protein: CASSLMRLGNTEAFF.

This clone appeared once. The chain carries TRBV10-2 and TRBJ1-1, with D possibly TRBD1 on 5 matching bases. Germline CDR1 reads WSHSY; CDR2 reads SAAADI. The CDR3 length is 14 residues. Trimming cost V 6 bases and J 0 bases, with 11 bases left between them. The CDR3 loop is CASRTAPMNTEAFF. DNA of the CDR3: TGCGCCAGCAGGACAGCCCCCATGAACACTGAAGCTTTCTTT.